This is a list of T cell receptor beta chains from one sample in a study of OX40 agonist ivuxolimab in advanced cancers. Libraries were prepared by immunoSEQ multiplex PCR; TCRdb keeps only in-frame clonotypes and omits some of them. The sample shows approximately 98,000 clones, more than 85% of them seen only once. The specimen was CD4+ or CD8+ T cells sorted from blood, collected in a trial of the OX40 agonist ivuxolimab. These receptors came from an adult with an advanced solid tumor such as melanoma, head and neck, liver or kidney cancer. CDR3s include the opening cysteine and the closing phenylalanine or tryptophan. D genes are given only for firm matches. Only part of the rows carry a size: once, few, many, or a class if the clone is expanded.

len	abundance	v_gene	d_gene	j_gene	CDR3nt	CDR3aa
15	once	TRBV14	.	TRBJ1-1	TGTGCCAGCAGCCCTTTGGACGGGAGAGGGACTGAAGCTTTCTTT	CASSPLDGRGTEAFF
13	.	TRBV30	.	TRBJ1-2	TGTGCCCTGGGAGGGGTCTTGAGCTATGGCTACACCTTC	CALGGVLSYGYTF
15	.	TRBV4-1	.	TRBJ1-4	TGCGCCAGCAGCCAAGGAGGAGGGGCTCGGGAAAAACTGTTTTTT	CASSQGGGAREKLFF
17	.	TRBV4-1	TRBD2	TRBJ2-7	TGCGCCAGCAGCCAAGGTTCGTGGACTAGCGGACCTTACGAGCAGTACTTC	CASSQGSWTSGPYEQYF
14	.	TRBV6-5	TRBD1	TRBJ2-7	TGTGCCAGCAGTCTACCGGGACAGGAGCGCGAGCAGTACTTC	CASSLPGQEREQYF
15	.	TRBV2	.	TRBJ2-2	TGTGCCAGCAGTGAAGGGCTAGTGAGGTCCGACGGGCTGTTTTTT	CASSEGLVRSDGLFF
15	.	TRBV10-1	TRBD2	TRBJ2-5	TGCGCCAGCAGTGAGTTAGCGGGGGGTCAAGAGACCCAGTACTTC	CASSELAGGQETQYF
12	.	TRBV4-2	.	TRBJ2-7	TGTGCCAGCAGCCACCAGGACTACGAGCAGTACTTC	CASSHQDYEQYF
14	.	TRBV19	.	TRBJ1-2	TGTGCCAGTAGTATAGATCTCGCTAACTATGGCTACACCTTC	CASSIDLANYGYTF
14	.	TRBV18	.	TRBJ2-7	TGTGCCAGCTCGCCCTCCGGCGGGCCTCGGGAGCAGTACTTC	CASSPSGGPREQYF
15	.	TRBV18	.	TRBJ2-7	TGTGCCAGCTCGCCGGACAGAGACCCTTCCTACGAGCAGTACTTC	CASSPDRDPSYEQYF